The 9 T cell receptor delta chains given below trace back to one sample, sequenced in a study of gamma-delta T cells after stem cell transplantation. TCRdb reprocessed the RT-PCR reads using CATT. The data show about 14,000 delta-chain clones, about 8.5% seen once. Sequencing used gamma-delta T cells. These receptors all come from a human donor. It is not recorded whose cells these are; they may come from a transplant donor.

The chain has TRDV2 and TRDJ1, with D maybe TRDD3 (6 bases). This CDR3 has 15 amino acids. V gave up 2 bases and J gave up 9 bases, with 21 bases separating them. CDR1 is GEAIGNYY and CDR2 is EKD in the germline V gene. CDR3 protein: CACDRDLGTTGELIF. CDR3 DNA sequence: TGTGCCTGTGACAGAGACCTGGGGACAACCGGTGAACTCATCTTT.

This clone is categorized as medium-sized. The sample carries other DNA sequences with the same CDR3. The genes are TRDV2 and TRDJ1, with 8 bases identical to TRDD3. The CDR3 loop spans 20 amino acids. V lost 0 bases, J lost 6 bases, and 23 bases stayed unmatched. Looked up from germline, CDR1 is GEAIGNYY and CDR2 is EKD. The CDR3 sequence: CACDTAEVLGAHRGAYKLIF. For the CDR3, the DNA is TGTGCCTGTGACACCGCTGAAGTACTGGGGGCTCACCGAGGGGCGTATAAACTCATCTTT.

There are a few counts of this clone. The protein that TCRdb holds for this DNA derives from a much larger clone and differs from the translated DNA at residue 12, which likely indicates a read error; the protein shown here is translated from the DNA. The same CDR3 can be traced to other DNA sequences in this sample. V usage is TRDV2 and J usage is TRDJ1; 7 nucleotides agree with TRDD3. Germline assignment: CDR1 GEAIGNYY and CDR2 EKD. The CDR3 totals 15 residues. The V and J ends lost 0 bases and 11 bases, in that order; junction bases with no gene match: 14. The CDR3 reads CACDTAGGLGENLIF. CDR3 bases: TGTGCCTGTGACACCGCCGGGGGATTAGGGGAAAACCTCATCTTT.

As for this clone: The protein given by TCRdb reflects a much larger clone and differs at residue 17 from this DNA's translation, likely from a read error; the protein shown is the DNA's translation. The V and J genes are TRDV2 and TRDJ1, with TRDD3 identical over 10 bases. CDR1 and CDR2 (germline): GEAIGNYY, EKD. This CDR3 contains 20 residues. DNA for the CDR3: TGTGCCTGTGACCCCCTTACTGGGGGATCATCCGCCCTGTACACCGATAGACTCATCTTT. Its protein is CACDPLTGGSSALYTDRLIF.

In regard to this clone: A read error likely explains why the TCRdb protein, taken from a much larger clone, differs from this DNA's translation at residue 14; the protein shown is translated from the DNA. V gene TRDV2 combines with J gene TRDJ1, with TRDD3 matching 10 bases. Germline assignment: CDR1 GEAIGNYY and CDR2 EKD. The CDR3 consists of 17 residues. This chain's CDR3 is CACDRLGDALYTDRLIF. The CDR3 DNA sequence: TGTGCCTGTGACCGACTGGGGGATGCGCTGTACACCGATAGACTCATCTTT.

This clone was detected a few times. The protein that TCRdb holds for this DNA derives from a much larger clone and differs from the translated DNA at residue 8, which likely indicates a read error; the protein shown here is translated from the DNA. The V gene is TRDV1, the J gene TRDJ1, with D perhaps matching TRDD3 (6 bases). The V gene's germline CDR1 is TSWWSYY and CDR2 QGS. This CDR3 comprises 19 residues. V lost 6 bases and J lost 2, with 28 bases in between. The CDR3 region is CALGGSSIFYWDSTDKLIF. CDR3 DNA sequence: TGTGCTCTTGGTGGGTCCTCTATCTTCTACTGGGATTCTACCGATAAACTCATCTTT.

Many counts were recorded for this clone. Being one base from a much bigger clone, this may be a read error. The sample contains more than one DNA sequence encoding this CDR3. The rearrangement uses TRDV2 and TRDJ1; 7 bases align to TRDD3. The CDR3 extends over 17 amino acids. Germline CDR1 GEAIGNYY, CDR2 EKD. V was clipped by 4 bases and J by 2 bases; unmatched bases: 15. This chain's CDR3 is CACDRLGANRGTDKLIF. DNA of the CDR3: TGTGCCTGTGATAGGCTGGGGGCGAACCGGGGTACCGATAAACTCATCTTT.

This clone has only a few counts. TCRdb shows a much larger clone's protein in place of this DNA's translation, and the two differ at residue 12, likely through a read error; the protein shown is translated from the DNA. The chain combines TRDV2 with TRDJ1; TRDD3 matches at 13 bases. There are 18 residues in the CDR3. V shed 3 bases and J 1 base; nucleotides not matched to a gene: 10. Germline V gives CDR1 GEAIGNYY, CDR2 EKD. The CDR3, as DNA: TGTGCCTGTGACTCATTACTGGGGGATACGCGTGGCACCGATAAACTCATCTTT. This codes for CACDSLLGDTRGTDKLIF.

The chain couples TRDV2 to TRDJ1, with TRDD3 matching 7 bases. CDR1 is GEAIGNYY and CDR2 is EKD in the germline V gene. The length of the CDR3 is 16 residues. With 0 bases clipped from V and 4 bases from J, the junction kept 10 bases outside the gene matches. The DNA of the CDR3 is TGTGCCTGTGACACCGGTAGGGTGGATACGAGCGATAAACTCATCTTT. As protein: CACDTGRVDTSDKLIF.